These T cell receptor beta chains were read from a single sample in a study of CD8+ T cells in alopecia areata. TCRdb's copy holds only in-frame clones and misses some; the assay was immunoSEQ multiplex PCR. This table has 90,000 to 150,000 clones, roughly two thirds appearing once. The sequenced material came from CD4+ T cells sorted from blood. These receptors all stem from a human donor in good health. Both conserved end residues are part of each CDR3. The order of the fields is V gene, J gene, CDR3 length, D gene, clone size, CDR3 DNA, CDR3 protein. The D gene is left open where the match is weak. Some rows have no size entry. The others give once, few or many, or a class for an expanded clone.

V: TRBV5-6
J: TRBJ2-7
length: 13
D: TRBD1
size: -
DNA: TGTGCCAGCAGCCGGCGACAGGGTGGCGAGCAGTACTTC
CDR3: CASSRRQGGEQYF

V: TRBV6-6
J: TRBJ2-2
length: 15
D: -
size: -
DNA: TGTGCCAGCAGTCCCTGGGTGGGGAACACCGGGGAGCTGTTTTTT
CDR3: CASSPWVGNTGELFF

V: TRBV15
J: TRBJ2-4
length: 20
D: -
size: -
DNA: TGTGCCACCAGCAGAGATAAGGGGTTACCAGGGGAGATAGCCAAAAACATTCAGTACTTC
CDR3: CATSRDKGLPGEIAKNIQYF

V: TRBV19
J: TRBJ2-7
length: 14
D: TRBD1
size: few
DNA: TGTGCCAGTCGGCGGTTGGACAGGGGCAGCGAGCAGTACTTC
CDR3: CASRRLDRGSEQYF

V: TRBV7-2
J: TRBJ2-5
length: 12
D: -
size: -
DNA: TGTGCCAGCGGTCCGGCCAGAGAGACCCAGTACTTC
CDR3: CASGPARETQYF

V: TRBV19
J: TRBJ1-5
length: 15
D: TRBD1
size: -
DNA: TGTGCCAGTAGTACAGAGACAGGGGTGAGTCAGCCCCAGCATTTT
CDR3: CASSTETGVSQPQHF

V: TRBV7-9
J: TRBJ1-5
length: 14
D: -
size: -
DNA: TGTGCCAGCAGCGTCGGACGGCTCAATCAGCCCCAGCATTTT
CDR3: CASSVGRLNQPQHF

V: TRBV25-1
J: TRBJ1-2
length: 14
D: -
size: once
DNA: TGTGCCAGCAGTGATTACCAGGGCAACTATGGCTACACCTTC
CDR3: CASSDYQGNYGYTF

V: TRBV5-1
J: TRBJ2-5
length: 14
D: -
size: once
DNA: TGCGCCAGCAGCTTGGCCGGCAGACAAGAGACCCAGTACTTC
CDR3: CASSLAGRQETQYF

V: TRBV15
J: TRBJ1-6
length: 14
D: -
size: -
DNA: TGTGCCACCAGGATGGAGGTACTTGATTCACCCCTCCACTTT
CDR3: CATRMEVLDSPLHF

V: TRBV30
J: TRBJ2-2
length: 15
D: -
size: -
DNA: TGTGCCTGGAAACCGCCAGGGATGAACACCGGGGAGCTGTTTTTT
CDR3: CAWKPPGMNTGELFF

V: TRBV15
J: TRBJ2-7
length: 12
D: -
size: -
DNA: TGTGCCACCAGCGCGATGGGGAGCGAGCAGTACTTC
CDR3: CATSAMGSEQYF

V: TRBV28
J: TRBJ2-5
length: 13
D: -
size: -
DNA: TGTGCCAGCAGGGGCCGGGGTACTGAGACCCAGTACTTC
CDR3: CASRGRGTETQYF

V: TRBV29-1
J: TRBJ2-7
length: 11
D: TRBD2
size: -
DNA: TGCAGCGTCGCGGGAGTATACGAGCAGTACTTC
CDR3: CSVAGVYEQYF

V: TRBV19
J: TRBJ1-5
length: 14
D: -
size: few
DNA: TGTGCCAGTAGTATAGCTCAGGGGCATCAGCCCCAGCATTTT
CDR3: CASSIAQGHQPQHF

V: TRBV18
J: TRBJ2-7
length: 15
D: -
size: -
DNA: TGTGCCAGCTCACCCCAACAGGGGGGGCAGGACGAGCAGTACTTC
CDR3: CASSPQQGGQDEQYF

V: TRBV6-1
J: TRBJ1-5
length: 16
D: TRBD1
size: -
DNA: TGTGCCAGCAGTGAAGGGACAGGATATAGCAATCAGCCCCAGCATTTT
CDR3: CASSEGTGYSNQPQHF

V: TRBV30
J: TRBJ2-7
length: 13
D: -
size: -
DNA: TGTGCCTGCCCTCCGGGCCCTCGGGACGAGCAGTACTTC
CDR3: CACPPGPRDEQYF

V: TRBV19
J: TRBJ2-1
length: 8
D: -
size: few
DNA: TGTGCCAGTAGTATAGAGTTCTTC
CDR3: CASSIEFF

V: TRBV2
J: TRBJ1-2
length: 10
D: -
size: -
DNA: TGTGCCAGCAGCGTGGATGGCTACACCTTC
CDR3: CASSVDGYTF

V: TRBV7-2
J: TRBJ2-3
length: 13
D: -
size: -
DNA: TGTGCCAGCAGCGCCCGGGCTTTGGATACGCAGTATTTT
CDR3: CASSARALDTQYF

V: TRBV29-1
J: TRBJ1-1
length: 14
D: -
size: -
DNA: TGCAGCCCTGAGGGCGGGGACTGCCCCACTGAAGCTTTCTTT
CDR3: CSPEGGDCPTEAFF

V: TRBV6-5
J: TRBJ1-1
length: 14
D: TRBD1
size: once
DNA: TGTGCCAGCAGCCGGACAGGGTGGAACACTGAAGCTTTCTTT
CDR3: CASSRTGWNTEAFF

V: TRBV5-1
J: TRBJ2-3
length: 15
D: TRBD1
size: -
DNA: TGCGCCAGCACCATCGGGACAGGGCATACAGATACGCAGTATTTT
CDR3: CASTIGTGHTDTQYF

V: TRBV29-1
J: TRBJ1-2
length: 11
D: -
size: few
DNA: TGCAGCGTTGAAAAGTTAAGCGGCTACACCTTC
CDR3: CSVEKLSGYTF

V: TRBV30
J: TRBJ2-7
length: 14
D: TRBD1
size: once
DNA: TGTGCCTGGAGTAAGGAGACAGGGAATGTACTCTTGGACTTC
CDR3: CAWSKETGNVLLDF

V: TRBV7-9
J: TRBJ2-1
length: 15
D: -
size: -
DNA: TGTGCCAGCAGCTTCCGAAGCGAGCGACCCAATGAGCAGTTCTTC
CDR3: CASSFRSERPNEQFF

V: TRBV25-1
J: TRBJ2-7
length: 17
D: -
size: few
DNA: TGTGCCAGCGGAGACCAGAGACCGGGCCACAGGACCAACGAGCAGTACTTC
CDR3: CASGDQRPGHRTNEQYF

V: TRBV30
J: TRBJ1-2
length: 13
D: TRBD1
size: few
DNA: TGTGCCTGGAGTCGGGACAGGCCCTATGGCTACACCTTC
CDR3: CAWSRDRPYGYTF

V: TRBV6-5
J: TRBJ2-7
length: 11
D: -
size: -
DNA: TGTGCCAGCAGAAATGTCTACGAGCAGTACTTC
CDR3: CASRNVYEQYF

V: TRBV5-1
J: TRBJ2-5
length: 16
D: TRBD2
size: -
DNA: TGCGCCAGCAGCCGACGCGGGGGGTCTAACGAAGAGACCCAGTACTTC
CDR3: CASSRRGGSNEETQYF

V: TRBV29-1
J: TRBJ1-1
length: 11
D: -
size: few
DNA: TGCAGCGTTGAAGCAAGGTTGGGAGCTTTCTTT
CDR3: CSVEARLGAFF

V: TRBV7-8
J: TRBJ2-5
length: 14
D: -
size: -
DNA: TGTGCCAGCAGCACGCGGACGATCCAAGAGACCCAGTACTTC
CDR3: CASSTRTIQETQYF

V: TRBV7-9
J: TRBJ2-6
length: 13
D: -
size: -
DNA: TGTGCCAGCAGCTGGACTGGGGCCAACGTCCTGACTTTC
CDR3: CASSWTGANVLTF

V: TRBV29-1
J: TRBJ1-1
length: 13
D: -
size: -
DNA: TGCAGCGTTGGTGAGGGGTCGGGCACTGAAGCTTTCTTT
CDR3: CSVGEGSGTEAFF

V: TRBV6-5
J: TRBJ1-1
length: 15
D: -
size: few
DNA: TGTGCCACGAGAATTTCGGGACGGGGGGACACTGAAGCTTTCTTT
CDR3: CATRISGRGDTEAFF

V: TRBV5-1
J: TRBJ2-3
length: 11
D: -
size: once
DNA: TGCGCCAGTGCCATCCAGTCGACGCAGTATTTT
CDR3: CASAIQSTQYF

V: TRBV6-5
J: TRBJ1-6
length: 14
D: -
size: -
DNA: TGTGCCAGCAGTAGGAGGGACATCGGTTCACCCCTCCACTTT
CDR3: CASSRRDIGSPLHF

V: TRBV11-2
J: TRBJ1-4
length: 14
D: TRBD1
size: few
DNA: TGTGCCAGCAGCCGGGACAGGGGTGGTGAAAAACTGTTTTTT
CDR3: CASSRDRGGEKLFF

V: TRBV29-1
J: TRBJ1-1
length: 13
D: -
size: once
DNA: TGCAGCGTTGAGAGGCAGAGCAACACTGAAGCTTTCTTT
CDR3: CSVERQSNTEAFF

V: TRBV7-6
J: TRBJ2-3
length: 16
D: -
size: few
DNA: TGTGCCAGCAGCCTCGGGACCCTGACTAGCACAGATACGCAGTATTTT
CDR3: CASSLGTLTSTDTQYF

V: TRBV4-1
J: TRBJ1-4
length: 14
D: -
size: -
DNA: TGCGCCAGCAGCCAAACCGGATTCGGCGAAAAACTGTTTTTT
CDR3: CASSQTGFGEKLFF

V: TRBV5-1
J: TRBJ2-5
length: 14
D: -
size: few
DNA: TGCGCCAGCAGCTTGTTCGGCGGCCAAGAGACCCAGTACTTC
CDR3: CASSLFGGQETQYF

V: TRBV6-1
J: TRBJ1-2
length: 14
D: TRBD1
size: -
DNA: TGTGCCAGCAGCGAGAGGGGGCGCGGCTATGGCTACACCTTC
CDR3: CASSERGRGYGYTF

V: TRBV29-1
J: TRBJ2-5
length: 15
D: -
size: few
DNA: TGCAGCGTTGAAGTGAGGTCAGGGGTCCAAGAGACCCAGTACTTC
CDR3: CSVEVRSGVQETQYF

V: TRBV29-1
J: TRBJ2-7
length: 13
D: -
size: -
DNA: TGCAGCGCCCTGGGAGAGACCTCCTACGAGCAGTACTTC
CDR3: CSALGETSYEQYF

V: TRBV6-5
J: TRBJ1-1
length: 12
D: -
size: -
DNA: TGTGCCAGCACCGCCCGGGGGGCTGAAGCTTTCTTT
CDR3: CASTARGAEAFF

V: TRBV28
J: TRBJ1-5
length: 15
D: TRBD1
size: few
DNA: TGTGCCAGCAGGCGCCCGGGACAGGGCGATCAGCCCCAGCATTTT
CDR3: CASRRPGQGDQPQHF

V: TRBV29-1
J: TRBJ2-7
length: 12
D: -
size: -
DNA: TGCAGCGTTAACGACGGCTCTGTGGGGCAGTACTTC
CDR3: CSVNDGSVGQYF

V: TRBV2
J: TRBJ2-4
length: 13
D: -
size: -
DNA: TGTGCCAGCAGTGAGAATCCGGGGAACATTCAGTACTTC
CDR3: CASSENPGNIQYF

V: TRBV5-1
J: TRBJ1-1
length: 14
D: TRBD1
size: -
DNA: TGCGCCAGCAGAGCGACCACAGGGGGAATTTCGGCTTTCTTT
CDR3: CASRATTGGISAFF

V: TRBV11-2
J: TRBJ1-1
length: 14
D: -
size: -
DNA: TGTGCCAGCAGCTTACGCCAGGCGAACACTGAAGCTTTCTTT
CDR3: CASSLRQANTEAFF

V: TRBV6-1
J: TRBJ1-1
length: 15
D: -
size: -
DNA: TGTGCCAGCAGTGAATTGGAGGGGTTTGGCACTGAAGCTTTCTTT
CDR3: CASSELEGFGTEAFF